This TCR beta chain is from a study of blood T cell repertoires in COVID-19. On the study more broadly: From T cells, B-cell-depleted T cells, or PBMCs came the material, which was cDNA or gDNA.

Authors' analysis steps: Amplified reference gene primers provided the basis for estimating nucleated cell counts. The method was immunoSEQ multiplex PCR; TCRdb's version includes in-frame clones alone and lacks a portion of them. The V and J calls and clone size come from that table; D and trimming were worked out from the DNA. In the table there are 360,000 or so clones, roughly four fifths of which are singletons. Germline V gene data show CDR1 as KGHSH and CDR2 as LQKENI. The CDR3 is 15 residues long. Trimming shortened V by 3 bases and J by 2 bases, and 11 bases separated the two germline ends. The table lists this clone with a few counts. Enrolled through a virtual design, the participants were between about 18 and 100 years of age and came from about two dozen US areas. Each recovered donor of Cohort 3 presented with two negative PCRs, clearance, or symptom resolution.

The receptor's source is a woman aged 45-65 years who had recovered from COVID-19. The V gene is TRBV18, the J gene TRBJ1-5; tentative D call: TRBD1 (6 bases). Sequencing input: PBMCs or T cells enriched from blood (not recorded which). DNA of the CDR3: TGTGCCAGCTCACCCGGGGGGCGCGGCAATCAGCCCCAGCATTTT. As protein: CASSPGGRGNQPQHF. Full variable domain (missing parts from reference TRBV18 and TRBJ1-5): NAGVMQNPRHLVRRRGQEARLRCSPMKGHSHVYWYRQLPEEGLKFMVYLQKENIIDESGMPKERFSAEFPKEGPSILRIQQVVRGDSAAYFCASSPGGRGNQPQHFGDGTRLSIL.